This T cell receptor beta chain was documented in a study of blood T cell repertoires in COVID-19. Study in general: Acute and convalescent COVID-19 specimens originated in the United States, Italy and Spain.

This table comes from immunoSEQ multiplex PCR, and its TCRdb copy is limited to in-frame clones, with some not included. The repertoire consists of about 86,000 clones, with approximately 90% occurring once and the leading ten covering under 1.5%. The CDR3 covers 11 residues. Trimming pared 3 bases from V and 8 bases from J, leaving 4 bases between. The material sequenced was PBMCs or T cells enriched from blood (not recorded which). The genes are TRBV12-3 or TRBV12-4 and TRBJ1-4; the D is unclear. The TCR comes from a woman aged 45 to 65 with acute COVID-19. The CDR3 loop reads CASSFEEKLFF. The CDR3 nucleotides are TGTGCCAGCAGTTTTGAGGAAAAACTGTTTTTT.